This T cell receptor (beta chain) was captured by sequencing in a study of cytomegalovirus exposure and HLA in healthy donors. Study-level findings and limits: Among TCR beta chains, those listed as cytomegalovirus-associated numbered some 160. For cytomegalovirus status, the classifier reportedly gave diagnoses with high specificity and sensitivity. In vitro data verified a few CMV-associated chains as specific for CMV antigens.

Method: immunoSEQ multiplex PCR; TCRdb's copy keeps in-frame clones and lacks some. In the table there are about 330,000 clones, about nine tenths of which are singletons. V was pared by 5 bases and J by 16 bases, with 21 bases between. This CDR3 has 13 amino acids. Germline CDR1 LNHDA, CDR2 SQIVND (reference sequence). This clone has only a few counts. Its antigen is undetermined. This clonotype was obtained from a young woman in good health and CMV-seronegative. The rearrangement links TRBV19 to TRBJ2-4, with D unclear. Material: PBMCs. Written as DNA, the CDR3 is TGTGCCAGTAGTTCTGGGCCTCAGATATCAGGATACTTC. Translation gives CASSSGPQISGYF. Full variable domain (outside the CDR3, taken from reference TRBV19 and TRBJ2-4): DGGITQSPKYLFRKEGQNVTLSCEQNLNHDAMYWYRQDPGQGLRLIYYSQIVNDFQKGDIAEGYSVSREKKESFPLTVTSAQKNPTAFYLCASSSGPQISGYFGAGTRLSVL.